The 14 T cell receptor beta chains below come from one sample, sequenced in a study of cytomegalovirus exposure and HLA in healthy donors. The PCR employed 60 Vbeta primers together with 13 Jbeta primers. Profiling relied on immunoSEQ multiplex PCR, and the TCRdb table lists in-frame clones only, not all of them. The sample contains 150,000 to 200,000 clones, roughly 77% of which appear only once. The sequencing input was PBMCs. The receptors here all came from a man in his thirties or forties in good health and CMV-seropositive.

This clone has more than one count but fewer than ten. V gene TRBV27 combines with J gene TRBJ1-5, with 9 bases matching TRBD1. CDR1 is MNHEY and CDR2 is SMNVEV in the germline V gene (reference sequence). The V segment lost 4 bases and the J segment 5 bases; nucleotides outside the gene matches: 9. The CDR3 is made up of 16 amino acids. The CDR3 spells CASSSLGQGFYQPQHF. The CDR3 nucleotides are TGTGCCAGCAGTTCGCTGGGACAGGGCTTCTATCAGCCCCAGCATTTT.

The V and J genes are TRBV6-4 and TRBJ2-1; 10 bases are a match to TRBD2. Trimming at V came to 0 bases and at J to 9 bases, leaving 5 bases not matched to a gene. The CDR3 length is 15 residues. The V gene's germline CDR1 is MRHNA and CDR2 SNTAGT. Here the CDR3 DNA reads TGTGCCAGCAGTGACTCAGCGGGGGGGCTGCGTGAGCAGTTCTTC. Translating gives CASSDSAGGLREQFF.

The rearrangement joins TRBV6-1 to TRBJ2-5, with a weak D call TRBD2 (5 bases). The length of the CDR3 is 14 residues. Looked up from germline, CDR1 is MNHNS and CDR2 is SASEGT. The ends were cut back, 10 bases at V and 0 bases at J, with 15 bases in the middle. The CDR3 region has the DNA TGTGCCATTAGGGCTTCAGCGGACCAAGAGACCCAGTACTTC. This translates into CAIRASADQETQYF.

The table lists this clone with a count of one. The V gene is TRBV13, the J gene TRBJ2-2, with 10 bases that match TRBD1. The CDR3 length is 14 residues. Germline trimming cut 5 bases from V and 7 bases from J; bases unmatched to any gene: 4. CDR1 and CDR2 (germline): PRHDT, FYEKMQ (reference sequence). DNA for the CDR3: TGTGCCAGCAGCCTGGGACAGGGGTTCGGGGAGCTGTTTTTT. This sequence encodes CASSLGQGFGELFF.

The chain carries TRBV28 and TRBJ2-7; D is unresolved. Germline values: CDR1 MDHEN, CDR2 SYDVKM. The CDR3 covers 13 residues. V was shortened by 5 bases and J by 6 bases, with 14 bases between the two germline ends. The chain's CDR3 is CASSQIRVREQYF. CDR3 sequence (DNA): TGTGCCAGCAGTCAAATTCGGGTTCGCGAGCAGTACTTC.

This chain connects TRBV14 to TRBJ1-2; D possibly corresponds to TRBD1 (5 bases). CDR3 size: 14 residues. Germline loops: CDR1 SGHDN, CDR2 FVKESK. The V gene lost 0 bases and the J gene lost 10 bases, with 15 bases spanning the gap. The CDR3 loop is CASSQDWQGSDYTF. The CDR3, as DNA: TGTGCCAGCAGCCAAGATTGGCAGGGCAGCGACTACACCTTC.

The chain employs TRBV6-1 and TRBJ1-4; TRBD1 is a possible D gene (5 bases). The CDR3 is 17 amino acids. Germline CDR1 reads MNHNS; CDR2 reads SASEGT. Trimming shortened V by 2 bases and J by 2 bases, and 15 bases separated the two germline ends. The CDR3 nucleotides are TGTGCCAGCAGTGAACGGAGGGGAGAAGGGACTAATGAAAAACTGTTTTTT. It encodes CASSERRGEGTNEKLFF.

The chain joins TRBV27 to TRBJ2-7; 10 bases match TRBD2. Germline V gives CDR1 MNHEY, CDR2 SMNVEV (reference sequence). This CDR3 has 17 amino acids. The J segment lost 5 bases and the V segment lost 5 bases, leaving 15 bases of the junction unmatched. The CDR3 spells CASSPGTVAGGVDEQYF. CDR3 bases: TGTGCCAGCAGTCCCGGGACCGTAGCGGGGGGCGTCGACGAGCAGTACTTC.

In this sample, this clone turned up a few times. The chain couples TRBV6-1 to TRBJ2-7; no reliable D call. Germline V gene data show CDR1 as MNHNS and CDR2 as SASEGT. The CDR3 runs to 12 residues. Trimming took off 5 bases at V and 4 bases at J, with 9 bases between the two ends. As DNA, the CDR3 is TGTGCCAGCAGTACCCATACATACGAGCAGTACTTC. This gives the protein CASSTHTYEQYF.

The chain is built from TRBV19 and TRBJ1-1, with a weak D call TRBD1 (5 bases). This CDR3 is 16 amino acids long. Germline assignment: CDR1 LNHDA and CDR2 SQIVND (reference sequence). Trimming left V 6 bases short and J 0 bases short, with 17 bases between. CDR3 amino acids: CASRGPPGSMNTEAFF. CDR3 DNA sequence: TGTGCCAGTAGGGGCCCCCCAGGGTCGATGAACACTGAAGCTTTCTTT. Filled out from reference TRBV19 and TRBJ1-1, the complete variable domain reads DGGITQSPKYLFRKEGQNVTLSCEQNLNHDAMYWYRQDPGQGLRLIYYSQIVNDFQKGDIAEGYSVSREKKESFPLTVTSAQKNPTAFYLCASRGPPGSMNTEAFFGQGTRLTVV.

In nucleotides, the CDR3 is TGTGCCAGCAGCCCCGGGACAGGGGCACTGAACACTGAAGCTTTCTTT. The encoded protein is CASSPGTGALNTEAFF. The V gene is TRBV9, the J gene TRBJ1-1; 10 bases are shared with TRBD1. In germline, CDR1 is SGDLS, CDR2 YYNGEE. After removal of 4 bases from V and 0 bases from J, the junction contained 6 bases not matched to a gene. The CDR3 spans 16 residues.

The chain joins TRBV4-1 to TRBJ2-7; possibly TRBD2 for D (5 bases). The CDR3 runs to 15 residues. V lost 0 bases, J lost 6 bases, and 15 bases lay in between. In germline, CDR1 is MGHRA, CDR2 YSYEKL. For the CDR3, the DNA is TGCGCCAGCAGCCAAGAATCATCACTGAGCGGCGAGCAGTACTTC. Translating gives CASSQESSLSGEQYF.

The V gene is TRBV28, the J gene TRBJ2-7; D may be TRBD2 (6 bases). Germline V CDR1 and CDR2: MDHEN, SYDVKM. The V end lost 1 base, the J end lost 0 bases, and 13 bases lay between the germline ends. This CDR3 is 16 amino acids long. The CDR3 here is CASSLSYASDSYEQYF. CDR3 sequence (DNA): TGTGCCAGCAGTTTATCTTACGCTAGCGACTCCTACGAGCAGTACTTC.

This chain links TRBV28 with TRBJ2-7; 8 nucleotides match TRBD1. V lost 3 bases to trimming and J lost 7 bases; unmatched junction nucleotides: 8. The CDR3 contains 14 residues. Germline V gives CDR1 MDHEN, CDR2 SYDVKM. The CDR3 DNA reads TGTGCCAGCAGTTTTTTGACAGGGGCAGGGGAGCAGTACTTC. This translates into CASSFLTGAGEQYF.